This TCR beta chain was captured by sequencing in a study of T cells in Graves' hyperthyroidism and ophthalmopathy. Study-wide context: Staff took peripheral blood when the initial diagnosis was made, before any treatment began.

This clonotype was counted only a few times. Uncontrolled infection, other autoimmune disease, pregnancy and lactation each barred patients from inclusion. What was amplified from RNA transcripts were TCR beta CDR3 regions. HTBI primers were the set used in a first-round RT-PCR of the TCR CDR3. MiXCR was run by TCRdb on the multiplex PCR reads, yielding one entry per CDR3 protein. The data hold hundreds of thousands of distinct CDR3 sequences, with around 16% observed a single time. This sequence was found in a woman aged 40-49 years with Graves' ophthalmopathy. The sequencing sample was made of blood.

The CDR3 reads CASRGGTGKNQPQHF. The CDR3 DNA follows: TGTGCCAGCAGGGGAGGGACAGGGAAAAATCAGCCCCAGCATTTT. V usage is TRBV6-1 and J usage is TRBJ1-5, with TRBD1 matching 9 bases. CDR3 size: 15 residues. The germline V gene has CDR1 MNHNS and CDR2 SASEGT. Unmatched junction bases numbered 7, after V lost 6 bases and J lost 4 bases.